This TCR beta chain derives from a study of cytomegalovirus exposure and HLA in healthy donors. Germline V gene data show CDR1 as SGHVS and CDR2 as FNYEAQ. V was cut by 6 bases and J by 3 bases, with 17 bases left in between. This CDR3 region has 15 residues. The PCR ran on 60 Vbeta and 13 Jbeta primers. Libraries were prepared by immunoSEQ multiplex PCR; TCRdb keeps only in-frame clonotypes and omits some of them. The table shows about 190,000 clones, with roughly 84% occurring only once. With regard to this clone: Antigen unknown.

General study points: Beyond CMV serostatus, there was no information to go on about immune exposure. Per a prior analysis, the majority of TCR beta V segments were productive roughly 90% or roughly 30% of the time.

The TCR comes from a woman aged 50 to 60 in good health and CMV-seropositive. The chain employs TRBV7-6 and TRBJ1-1, with D tentatively TRBD1 (6 bases). Sample: PBMCs. CDR3 sequence: CASSRAGVGDTEAFF. CDR3 DNA: TGTGCCAGCAGTAGGGCAGGGGTTGGGGACACTGAAGCTTTCTTT.